This TCR beta chain is drawn from a study of patients and donors after allogeneic stem cell transplantation. MiXCR, applied by TCRdb to the RT-PCR reads, yields one record per CDR3 protein. The table shows about 39,000 distinct CDR3 sequences, with roughly 30% occurring only once. This clonotype was seen more than once but under ten times. This receptor was obtained from a human donor who was either an allogeneic HSCT recipient or a stem cell or donor lymphocyte infusion donor (not recorded which). It is not recorded whose cells these are; they may come from a transplant donor. Sequencing used blood, either unsorted or a sorted T cell fraction (not recorded which).

The CDR3 sequence: CAINFDRGNEAFF. The CDR3 region has the DNA TGTGCCATCAACTTCGACAGGGGTAATGAAGCTTTCTTT. The chain links TRBV10-3 to TRBJ1-1, with TRBD1 matching over 8 bases. CDR1 ENHRY and CDR2 SYGVKD come from the germline V gene. With 7 bases clipped from V and 7 bases from J, the junction kept 8 bases outside the gene matches. The CDR3 extends over 13 amino acids.